Listed below are T cell receptor beta chains from one sample, sequenced in a study of cytomegalovirus exposure and HLA in healthy donors. The repertoire was sequenced with immunoSEQ multiplex PCR; TCRdb's copy has only in-frame clones and lacks some. Among 95,000 to 150,000 clones listed, over 65% were seen once. Sample: PBMCs. The source of these receptors is a man aged 18 to 29 in good health and CMV-seropositive. The CDR3 runs from the conserved cysteine through the conserved F or W. The order of the fields is V gene, CDR3 protein.

v_gene: TRBV19; CDR3aa: CASSISGVAEKLFF
v_gene: TRBV9; CDR3aa: CASSPRTENTEAFF
v_gene: TRBV7-9; CDR3aa: CASSLQEDTEAFF
v_gene: TRBV2; CDR3aa: CASSGEGSWGENTIYF
v_gene: TRBV7-8; CDR3aa: CASSLTGNALANEKLFF
v_gene: TRBV28; CDR3aa: CASSPYGLAVSTDTQYF
v_gene: TRBV6-5; CDR3aa: CASSQGQVPQPQHF
v_gene: TRBV5-1; CDR3aa: CASRTGADTQYF
v_gene: TRBV9; CDR3aa: CASSASGSEAFF
v_gene: TRBV5-8; CDR3aa: CASSWGRSIQKYNEQFF
v_gene: TRBV7-9; CDR3aa: CASSFKNTEAFF
v_gene: TRBV6-5; CDR3aa: CASTPGGEYGYTF
v_gene: TRBV2; CDR3aa: CASKGTGVIYEQYF
v_gene: TRBV7-9; CDR3aa: CASSFLGTGHYEQYF
v_gene: TRBV29-1; CDR3aa: CSGLGTGIRDTEAFF
v_gene: TRBV11-2; CDR3aa: CASSFDSLYGYTF
v_gene: TRBV13; CDR3aa: CASSGNRGEAFF
v_gene: TRBV6-5; CDR3aa: CASSYRESNQPQHF
v_gene: TRBV21-1; CDR3aa: CASSYREYEQYF
v_gene: TRBV7-3; CDR3aa: CASSLGVGVYEQYF
v_gene: TRBV2; CDR3aa: CASSAPTSGGGEQFF
v_gene: TRBV30; CDR3aa: CAWRDRHYEQYF
v_gene: TRBV5-1; CDR3aa: CASSSGTGDYGELFF
v_gene: TRBV15; CDR3aa: CTTSREEPFSGSANTIYF
v_gene: TRBV19; CDR3aa: CASRPQGGQPQHF
v_gene: TRBV28; CDR3aa: CASSFSGGPNNEQFF
v_gene: TRBV18; CDR3aa: CASSPPGRPSYEQYF
v_gene: TRBV6-6; CDR3aa: CASSLGEEAFF
v_gene: TRBV11-2; CDR3aa: CASSLSSAGSYNEQFF
v_gene: TRBV28; CDR3aa: CASSLVFGRLVYEQYF
v_gene: TRBV7-9; CDR3aa: CASSLATEYGYTF
v_gene: TRBV27; CDR3aa: CASSSPTGPREQYF